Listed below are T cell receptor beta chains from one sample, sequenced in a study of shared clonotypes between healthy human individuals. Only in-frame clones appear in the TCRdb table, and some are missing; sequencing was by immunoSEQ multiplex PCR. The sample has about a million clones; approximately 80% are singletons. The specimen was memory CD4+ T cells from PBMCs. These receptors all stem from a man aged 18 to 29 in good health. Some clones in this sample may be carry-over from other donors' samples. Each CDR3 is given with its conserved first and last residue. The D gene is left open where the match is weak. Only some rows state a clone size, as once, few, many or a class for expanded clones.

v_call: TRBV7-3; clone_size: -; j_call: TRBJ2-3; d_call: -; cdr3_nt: TGTGCCAGCAGCTTAACACCCGGAGATACGCAGTATTTT; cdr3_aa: CASSLTPGDTQYF
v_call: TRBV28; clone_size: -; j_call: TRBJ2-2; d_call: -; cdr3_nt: TGTGCCAGCACCTCACTCGGTCAGCTGTTTTTT; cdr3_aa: CASTSLGQLFF
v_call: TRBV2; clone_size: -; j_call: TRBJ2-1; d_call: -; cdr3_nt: TGTGCCAGCACTGAAGGGGGAGCGCCCTACAATGAGCAGTTCTTC; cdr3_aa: CASTEGGAPYNEQFF
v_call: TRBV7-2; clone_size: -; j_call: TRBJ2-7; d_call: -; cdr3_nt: TGTGCCAGCAGCTTAGACTACGAGCAGTACTTC; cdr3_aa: CASSLDYEQYF
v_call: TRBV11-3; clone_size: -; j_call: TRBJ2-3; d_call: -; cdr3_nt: TGTGCCAGCAGCACTCGCACAGATACGCAGTATTTT; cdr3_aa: CASSTRTDTQYF
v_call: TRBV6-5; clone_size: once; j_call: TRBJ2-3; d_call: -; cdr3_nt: TGTGCCAGCAGTTACTCGCCAGGGGGGAGCACGCAGTATTTT; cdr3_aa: CASSYSPGGSTQYF
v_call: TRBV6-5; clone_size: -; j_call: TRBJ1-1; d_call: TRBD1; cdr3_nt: TGTGCCAGCAGTTCCCACCTTGGGACAGGGGCAAGGAAAGCTTTCTTT; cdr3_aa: CASSSHLGTGARKAFF
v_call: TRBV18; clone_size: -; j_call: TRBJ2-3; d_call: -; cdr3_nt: TGTGCCAGCTCGTCGGGAAAGGGCACAGATACGCAGTATTTT; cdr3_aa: CASSSGKGTDTQYF
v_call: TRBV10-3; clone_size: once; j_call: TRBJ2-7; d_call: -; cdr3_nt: TGTGCCACCTTCTCACCGGGACACCCGAGTTACGAGCAGTACTTC; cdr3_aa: CATFSPGHPSYEQYF
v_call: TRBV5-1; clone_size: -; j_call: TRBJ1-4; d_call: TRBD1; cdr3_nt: TGCGCCAGCAGGCGCACCACAGGGGGCCGGACTAATGAAAAACTGTTTTTT; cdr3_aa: CASRRTTGGRTNEKLFF
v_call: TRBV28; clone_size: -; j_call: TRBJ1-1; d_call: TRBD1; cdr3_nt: TGTGCCAGCAGTGATATGACAGGGGGGCTGGGAACTGAAGCTTTCTTT; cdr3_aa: CASSDMTGGLGTEAFF
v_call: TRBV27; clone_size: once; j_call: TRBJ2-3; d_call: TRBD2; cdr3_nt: TGTGCCAGCAGCCCACTAGCGGTCACAGATACGCAGTATTTT; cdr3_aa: CASSPLAVTDTQYF
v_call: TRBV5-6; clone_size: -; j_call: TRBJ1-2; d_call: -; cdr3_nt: TGTGCCAGCAGCTCACAGGGAAACTATGGCTACACCTTC; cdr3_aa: CASSSQGNYGYTF
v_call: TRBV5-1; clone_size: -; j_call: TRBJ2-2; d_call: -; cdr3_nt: TGCGCCAGCAGTTATAACACCGGGGAGCTGTTTTTT; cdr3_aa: CASSYNTGELFF
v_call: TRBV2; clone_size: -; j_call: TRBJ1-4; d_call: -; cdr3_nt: TGTGCCAGCAGTGAGTTGGCCAGTAATGAAAAACTGTTTTTT; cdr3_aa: CASSELASNEKLFF
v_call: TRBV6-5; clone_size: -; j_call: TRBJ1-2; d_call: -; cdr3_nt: TGTGCCAGCAGTTCCCCTTCCTTAGGGAACAACTATGGCTACACCTTC; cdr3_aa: CASSSPSLGNNYGYTF
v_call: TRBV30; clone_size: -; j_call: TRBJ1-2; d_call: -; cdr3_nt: TGTGCCTCATCGGGGGGACTTAACTATGGCTACACCTTC; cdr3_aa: CASSGGLNYGYTF
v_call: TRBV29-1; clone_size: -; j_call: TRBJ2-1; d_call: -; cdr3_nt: TGCAGCTCAGACAGGTCGGCGGGGAATGAGCAGTTCTTC; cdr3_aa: CSSDRSAGNEQFF
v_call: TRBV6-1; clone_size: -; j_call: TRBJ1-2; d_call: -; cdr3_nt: TGTGCCAGCAGTGAATGGCGTGGCTACACCTTC; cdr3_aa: CASSEWRGYTF
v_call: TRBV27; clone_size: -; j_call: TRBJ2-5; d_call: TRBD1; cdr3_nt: TGTGCCAGCAGTTTCTTTACGGACAGGTACCAAGAGACCCAGTACTTC; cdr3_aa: CASSFFTDRYQETQYF
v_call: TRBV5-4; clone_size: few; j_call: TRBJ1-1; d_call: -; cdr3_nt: TGTGCCAGCATCGGACAGAGGAACACTGAAGCTTTCTTT; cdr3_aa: CASIGQRNTEAFF
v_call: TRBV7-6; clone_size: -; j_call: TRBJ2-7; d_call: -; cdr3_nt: TGTGCCAGCAGCCCCGCGACTAGTTTCTACGAGCAGTACTTC; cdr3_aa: CASSPATSFYEQYF
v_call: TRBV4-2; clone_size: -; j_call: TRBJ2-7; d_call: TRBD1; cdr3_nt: TGTGCCAGCAGCTCATCGCCCGCAGGGGGATCCTACGAGCAGTACTTC; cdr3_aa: CASSSSPAGGSYEQYF
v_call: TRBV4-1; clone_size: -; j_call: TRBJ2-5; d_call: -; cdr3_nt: TGCGCCAGCAGCCAACCGGGCCGAAGAGATCAAGAGACCCAGTACTTC; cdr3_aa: CASSQPGRRDQETQYF
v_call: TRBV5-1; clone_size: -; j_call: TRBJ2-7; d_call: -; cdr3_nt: TGCGCCAGCAGCTTGGAACTGATCTACGAGCAGTACTTC; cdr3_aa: CASSLELIYEQYF
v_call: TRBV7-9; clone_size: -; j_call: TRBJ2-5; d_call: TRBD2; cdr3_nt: TGTGCCAGCAGCTTAGGTCGGGGACTAGGGACGGAGACCCAGTACTTC; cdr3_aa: CASSLGRGLGTETQYF
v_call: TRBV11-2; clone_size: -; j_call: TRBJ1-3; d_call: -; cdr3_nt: TGTGCCAGCAGCTCCGCAAGGCCGACTGGAAACACCATATATTTT; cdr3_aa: CASSSARPTGNTIYF
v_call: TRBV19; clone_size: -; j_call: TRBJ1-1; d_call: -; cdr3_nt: TGTGCCAGTAGTAACTCCGGGACCCTCGGTTATGCTTTCTTT; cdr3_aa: CASSNSGTLGYAFF
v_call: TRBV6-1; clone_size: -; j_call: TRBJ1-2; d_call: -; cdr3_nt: TGTGCCAGCAGTGACCTTGTTCCGGGCCTGAGTGCTAACTATGGCTACACCTTC; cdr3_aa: CASSDLVPGLSANYGYTF
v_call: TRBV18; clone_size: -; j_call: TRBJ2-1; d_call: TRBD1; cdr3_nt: TGTGCCAGCATCGCAGGGACAGGGGGCCCCTACAATGAGCAGTTCTTC; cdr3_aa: CASIAGTGGPYNEQFF
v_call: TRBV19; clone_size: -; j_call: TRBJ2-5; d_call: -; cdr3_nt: TGTGCCAGTAGTGATGACAGGCTAGGGACCCAGTACTTC; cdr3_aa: CASSDDRLGTQYF
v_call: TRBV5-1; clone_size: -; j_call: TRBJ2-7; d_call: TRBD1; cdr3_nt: TGCGCCAGCAGCTTGTGGGCAGGGGGCGAGCAGTACTTC; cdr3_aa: CASSLWAGGEQYF
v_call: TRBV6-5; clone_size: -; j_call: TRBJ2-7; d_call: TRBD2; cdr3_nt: TGTGCCAGCAGTTACCGCCTAGCGGGAGGGCCCGAGCAGTACTTC; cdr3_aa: CASSYRLAGGPEQYF
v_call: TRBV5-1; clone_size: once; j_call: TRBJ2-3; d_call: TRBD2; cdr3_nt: TGCGCCAGCAGCTTGGGTAGCGGGAGTCCCACAGATACGCAGTATTTT; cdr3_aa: CASSLGSGSPTDTQYF
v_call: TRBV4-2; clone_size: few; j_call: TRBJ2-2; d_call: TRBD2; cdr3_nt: TGTGCCAGCAGCCCGGGACTAGCGGGAGGGCAGGTCACCGGGGAGCTGTTTTTT; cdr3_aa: CASSPGLAGGQVTGELFF
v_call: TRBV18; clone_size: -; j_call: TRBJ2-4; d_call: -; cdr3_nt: TGTGCCAGCTCACGACAATTGCTTCTGGACCAAGCCAAAAACATTCAGTACTTC; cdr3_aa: CASSRQLLLDQAKNIQYF
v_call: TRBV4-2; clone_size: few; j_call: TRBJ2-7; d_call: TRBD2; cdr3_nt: TGTGCCAGCAGCCGGTCGGTAGCGGGAGGGCCCCGGGAGCAGTACTTC; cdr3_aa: CASSRSVAGGPREQYF
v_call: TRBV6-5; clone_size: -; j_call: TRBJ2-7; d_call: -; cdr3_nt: TGTGCCAGCATGGTACGGGGATTGGACGAGCAGTACTTC; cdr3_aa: CASMVRGLDEQYF
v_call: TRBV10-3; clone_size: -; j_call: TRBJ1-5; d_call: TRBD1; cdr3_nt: TGTGCCATCAGTGACCCGGGACAGGGGTGGGATCAGCCCCAGCATTTT; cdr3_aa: CAISDPGQGWDQPQHF
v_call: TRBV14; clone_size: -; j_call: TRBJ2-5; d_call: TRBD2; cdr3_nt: TGTGCCAGCAGCCAGGGGCGTACTAGCGGTTTTGAGACCCAGTACTTC; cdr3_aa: CASSQGRTSGFETQYF
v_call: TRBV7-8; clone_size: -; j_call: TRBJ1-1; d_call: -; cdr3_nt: TGTGCCAGCAGCTTAGTGAGCGGGAACACTGAAGCTTTCTTT; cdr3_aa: CASSLVSGNTEAFF
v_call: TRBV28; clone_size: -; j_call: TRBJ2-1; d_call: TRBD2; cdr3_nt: TGTGCCAGCAGTTTAGGTGGACTAGCGGGGGGAGGTGAGCAGTTCTTC; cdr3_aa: CASSLGGLAGGGEQFF
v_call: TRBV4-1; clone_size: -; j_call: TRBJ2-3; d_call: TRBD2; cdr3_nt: TGCGCCAGCAGCCAAGATGTGGCTAGCGGGAGAAGGTCAGATACGCAGTATTTT; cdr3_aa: CASSQDVASGRRSDTQYF
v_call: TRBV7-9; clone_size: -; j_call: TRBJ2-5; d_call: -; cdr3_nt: TGTGCCAGCAGCACTGGGCGACAAGCCATCCAGGGGTACCAAGAGACCCAGTACTTC; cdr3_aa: CASSTGRQAIQGYQETQYF
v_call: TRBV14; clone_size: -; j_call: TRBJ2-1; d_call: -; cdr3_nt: TGTGCCAGCAGCCGACCAGACTACAATGAGCAGTTCTTC; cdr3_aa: CASSRPDYNEQFF
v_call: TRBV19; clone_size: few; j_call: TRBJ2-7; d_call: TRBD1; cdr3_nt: TGTGCCAGTAGCAGAGCGGGACAGGGTGTCTACGAGCAGTACTTC; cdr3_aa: CASSRAGQGVYEQYF
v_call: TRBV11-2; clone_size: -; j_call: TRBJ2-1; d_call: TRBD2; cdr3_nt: TGTGCCAGCAGTTCTCGGGAGGGCCTAGGAAATGAGCAGTTCTTC; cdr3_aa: CASSSREGLGNEQFF
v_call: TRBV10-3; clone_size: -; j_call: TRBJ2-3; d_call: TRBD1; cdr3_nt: TGTGCCATCAGGACGACAGGGGGCACAGATACGCAGTATTTT; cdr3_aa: CAIRTTGGTDTQYF
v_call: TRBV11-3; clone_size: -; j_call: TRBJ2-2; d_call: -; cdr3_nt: TGTGCCAGCAGCTTAGGTTCGGGGGTAGGAAACACCGGGGAGCTGTTTTTT; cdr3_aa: CASSLGSGVGNTGELFF
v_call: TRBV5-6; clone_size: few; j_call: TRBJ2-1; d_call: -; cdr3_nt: TGTGCCAGCAGCTTGGGGCTAGACGGGTACAATGAGCAGTTCTTC; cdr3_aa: CASSLGLDGYNEQFF
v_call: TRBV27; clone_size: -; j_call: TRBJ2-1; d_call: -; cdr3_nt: TGTGCCAGCAGTTTATTGGATGGCTACAATGAGCAGTTCTTC; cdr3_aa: CASSLLDGYNEQFF
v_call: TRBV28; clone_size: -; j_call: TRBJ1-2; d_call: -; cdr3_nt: TGTGGGCTACGCTGGGGCTACACCTTC; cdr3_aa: CGLRWGYTF
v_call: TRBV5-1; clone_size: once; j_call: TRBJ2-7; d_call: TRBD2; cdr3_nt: TGCGCCAGCAGCTTGGTTCTAGCGGGAGGTCGGGACGAGCAGTACTTC; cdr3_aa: CASSLVLAGGRDEQYF
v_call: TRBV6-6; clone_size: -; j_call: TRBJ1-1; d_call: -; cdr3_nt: TGTGCCAGCAGCCTCAGGGACATAAACACTGAAGCTTTCTTT; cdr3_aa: CASSLRDINTEAFF
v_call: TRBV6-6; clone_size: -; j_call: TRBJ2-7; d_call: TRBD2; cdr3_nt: TGTGCCAGCAGTTACAGTTCAGGACTAGCGGCCTACGAGCAGTACTTC; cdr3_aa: CASSYSSGLAAYEQYF
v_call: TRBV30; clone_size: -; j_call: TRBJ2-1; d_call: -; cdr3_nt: TGTGCCTGGAGAGGTGATGAGCAGTTCTTC; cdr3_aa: CAWRGDEQFF
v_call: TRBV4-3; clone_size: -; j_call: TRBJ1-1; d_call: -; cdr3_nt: TGCGCCAGCAGCCAAGATTCACGGCCGAACACTGAAGCTTTCTTT; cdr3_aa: CASSQDSRPNTEAFF
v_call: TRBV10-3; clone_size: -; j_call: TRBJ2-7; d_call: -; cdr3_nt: TGTGCCATCCGGGGAGGGGGGACCCAGTCCTACGAGCAGTACTTC; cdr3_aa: CAIRGGGTQSYEQYF
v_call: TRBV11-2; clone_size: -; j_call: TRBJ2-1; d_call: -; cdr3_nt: TGTGCCAGCAGCCCTCGACTACTCGAGCAGTTCTTC; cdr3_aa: CASSPRLLEQFF
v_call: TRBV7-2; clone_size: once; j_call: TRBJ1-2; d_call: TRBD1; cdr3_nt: TGTGCCAGCAGCCCTCCGGGACAGGGGACGTTTAGATATGGCTACACCTTC; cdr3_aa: CASSPPGQGTFRYGYTF